This T cell receptor beta chain was captured by sequencing in a study of tumor-infiltrating lymphocytes in primary liver carcinoma. As for the study in general: Sample yields of productive TCRbeta reads, ranging from roughly 3.65 to 7.5 million, were similar across tissue types.

A constant-region primer served to make TCR beta cDNA from roughly 540 ng total RNA. Sequencing libraries for TCR beta derived from three nested multiplex PCR rounds that used slightly modified ARM-PCR. PCR rounds one and two used TRBV1-TRBV30 forward primers with a C-beta reverse primer for around 11 cycles each. In TCRdb, the multiplex PCR reads were re-called with MiXCR into one record per CDR3 protein. The top ten clones hold approximately 9.9% of a sample with 95,000 to 150,000 distinct CDR3 sequences, 60% to 70% of them seen once. Joint extraction of RNA and DNA used roughly 18-34 mg of bulk tissue that was unsorted. This clonotype appeared a few times. Antigen specificity is unknown. No conserved phenylalanine or tryptophan is present at the end of the CDR3, so a read error is the likely explanation. The CDR3 consists of 13 residues. Trimming took off 3 bases at V and 3 bases at J, with 8 bases between the two ends.

Study results and caveats: Pairs of tumor regions overlapped more than tumor-adjacent and tumor-blood pairs did.

Source material: liver tumor tissue from sampling region 1. Subset in this sample: tumor region T1, superior pole. The chain combines TRBV12-3 or TRBV12-4 with TRBJ2-5; tentative D call: TRBD2 (6 bases). This clonotype was obtained from a woman in her sixties or seventies with primary liver carcinoma and hepatitis B virus infection. CDR3 sequence: CASSFWGEETQYL. CDR3 sequence (DNA): TGTGCCAGCAGTTTCTGGGGGGAAGAGACCCAGTACCTC.